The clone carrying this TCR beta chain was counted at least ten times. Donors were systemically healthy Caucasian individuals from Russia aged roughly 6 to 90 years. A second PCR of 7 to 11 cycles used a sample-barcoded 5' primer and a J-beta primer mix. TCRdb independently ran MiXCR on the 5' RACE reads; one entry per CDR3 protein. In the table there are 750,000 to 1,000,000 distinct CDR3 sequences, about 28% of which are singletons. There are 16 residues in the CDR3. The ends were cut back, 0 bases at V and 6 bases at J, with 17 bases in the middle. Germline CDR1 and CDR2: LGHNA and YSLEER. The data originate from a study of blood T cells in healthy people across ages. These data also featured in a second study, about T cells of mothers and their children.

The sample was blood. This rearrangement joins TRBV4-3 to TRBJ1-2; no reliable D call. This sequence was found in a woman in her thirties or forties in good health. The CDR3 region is CASSQDLRTGPDGYTF. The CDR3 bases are TGCGCCAGCAGCCAAGATCTGAGAACCGGGCCAGATGGCTACACCTTC.